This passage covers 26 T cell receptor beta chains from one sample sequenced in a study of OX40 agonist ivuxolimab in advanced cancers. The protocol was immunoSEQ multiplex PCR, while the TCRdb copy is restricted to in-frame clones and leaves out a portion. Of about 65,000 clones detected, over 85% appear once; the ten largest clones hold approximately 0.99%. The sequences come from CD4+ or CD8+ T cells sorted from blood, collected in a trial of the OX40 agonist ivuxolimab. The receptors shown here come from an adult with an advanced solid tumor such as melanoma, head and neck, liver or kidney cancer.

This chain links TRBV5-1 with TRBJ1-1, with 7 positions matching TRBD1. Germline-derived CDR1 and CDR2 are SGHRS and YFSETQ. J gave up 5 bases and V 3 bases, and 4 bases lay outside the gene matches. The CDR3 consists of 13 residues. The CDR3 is CASSSPGGTEAFF. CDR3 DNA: TGCGCCAGCAGCTCACCAGGGGGGACTGAAGCTTTCTTT.

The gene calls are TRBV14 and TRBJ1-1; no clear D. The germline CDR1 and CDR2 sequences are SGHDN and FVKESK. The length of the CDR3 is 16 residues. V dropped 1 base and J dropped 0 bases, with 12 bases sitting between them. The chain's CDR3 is CASSQGVGRLNTEAFF. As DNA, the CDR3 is TGTGCCAGCAGCCAAGGTGTCGGCAGATTGAACACTGAAGCTTTCTTT.

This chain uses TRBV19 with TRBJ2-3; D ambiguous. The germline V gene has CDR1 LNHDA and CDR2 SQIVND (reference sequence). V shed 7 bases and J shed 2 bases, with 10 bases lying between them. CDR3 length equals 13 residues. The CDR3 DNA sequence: TGTGCCAGTACCATAACTAACACAGATACGCAGTATTTT. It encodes CASTITNTDTQYF.

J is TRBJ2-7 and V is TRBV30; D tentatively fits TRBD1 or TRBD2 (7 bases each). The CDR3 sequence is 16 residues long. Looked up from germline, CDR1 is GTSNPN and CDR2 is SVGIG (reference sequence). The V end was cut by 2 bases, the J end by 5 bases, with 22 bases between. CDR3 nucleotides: TGTGCCTGGAGTACGAAGGATGCAGGGGGGGATCACGAGCAGTACTTC. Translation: CAWSTKDAGGDHEQYF.

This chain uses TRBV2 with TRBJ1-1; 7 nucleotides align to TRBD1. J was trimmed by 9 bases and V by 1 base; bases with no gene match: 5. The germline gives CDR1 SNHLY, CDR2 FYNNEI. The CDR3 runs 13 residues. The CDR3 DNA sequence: TGTGCCAGCAGTGAAGTTGACAGGGTAAAAGCTTTCTTT. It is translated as CASSEVDRVKAFF.

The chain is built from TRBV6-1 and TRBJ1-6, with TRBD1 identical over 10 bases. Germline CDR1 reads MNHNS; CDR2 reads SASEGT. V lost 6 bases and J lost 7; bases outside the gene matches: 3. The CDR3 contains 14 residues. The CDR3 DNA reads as TGTGCCAGCAGAGGACAGGGGGGGAATTCACCCCTCCACTTT. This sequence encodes CASRGQGGNSPLHF.

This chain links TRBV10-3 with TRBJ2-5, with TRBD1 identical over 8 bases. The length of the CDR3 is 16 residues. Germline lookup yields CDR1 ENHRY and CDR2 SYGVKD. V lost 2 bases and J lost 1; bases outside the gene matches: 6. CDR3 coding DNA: TGTGCCATCAGTGAGACCGGGACAGGACTCCAAGAGACCCAGTACTTC. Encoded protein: CAISETGTGLQETQYF.

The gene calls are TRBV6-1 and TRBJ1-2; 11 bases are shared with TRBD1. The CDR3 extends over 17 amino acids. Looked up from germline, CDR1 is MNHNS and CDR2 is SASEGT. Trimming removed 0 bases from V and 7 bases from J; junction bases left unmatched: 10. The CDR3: CASSEALITDRGPGYTF. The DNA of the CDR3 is TGTGCCAGCAGTGAAGCGCTCATTACGGACAGGGGGCCTGGCTACACCTTC.

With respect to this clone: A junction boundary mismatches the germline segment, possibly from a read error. The CDR3 bases are TGTGCCAGCAGGGGGGGGACAAATGGAAAACTGTTTTTT. Protein sequence: CASRGGTNGKLFF. The V gene is TRBV2, the J gene TRBJ1-4, with a possible D match to TRBD1 (6 bases). The CDR3 runs 13 residues. Germline V gene data show CDR1 as SNHLY and CDR2 as FYNNEI.

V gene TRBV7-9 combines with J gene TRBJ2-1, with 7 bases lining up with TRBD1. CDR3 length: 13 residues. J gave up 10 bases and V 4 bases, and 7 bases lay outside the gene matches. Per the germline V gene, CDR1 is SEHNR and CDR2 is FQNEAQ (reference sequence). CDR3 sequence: CASSSLGDSEQFF. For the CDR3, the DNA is TGTGCCAGCAGCTCACTAGGGGACAGCGAGCAGTTCTTC.

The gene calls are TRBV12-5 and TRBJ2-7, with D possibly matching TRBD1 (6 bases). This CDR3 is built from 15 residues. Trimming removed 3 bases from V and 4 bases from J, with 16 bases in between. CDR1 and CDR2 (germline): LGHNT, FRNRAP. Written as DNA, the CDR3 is TGTGCTAGTGGTTTCCCAACAGGGCTCGGATACGAGCAGTACTTC. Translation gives CASGFPTGLGYEQYF.

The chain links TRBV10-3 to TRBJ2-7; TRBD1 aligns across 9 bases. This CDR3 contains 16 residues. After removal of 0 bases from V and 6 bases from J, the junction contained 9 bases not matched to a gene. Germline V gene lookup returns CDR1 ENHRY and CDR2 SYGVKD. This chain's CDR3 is CAISESTTGGIREQYF. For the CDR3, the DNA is TGTGCCATCAGTGAGTCGACGACAGGGGGGATACGCGAGCAGTACTTC.

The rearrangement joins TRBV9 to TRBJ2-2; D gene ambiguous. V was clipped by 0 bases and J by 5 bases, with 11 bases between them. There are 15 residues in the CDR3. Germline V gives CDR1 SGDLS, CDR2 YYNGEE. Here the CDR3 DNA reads TGTGCCAGCAGCGTAGTGGCAGTGCCAACCGGGGAGCTGTTTTTT. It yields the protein CASSVVAVPTGELFF.

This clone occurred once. Written as DNA, the CDR3 is TGCGCCAGCAGCCACCCTATAGGCGAGCAGTACTTC. Translated, it gives CASSHPIGEQYF. The rearrangement uses TRBV4-1 and TRBJ2-7; D is undetermined. V lost 3 bases and J 6 bases, leaving 9 bases between the germline ends. CDR3 size: 12 residues. Germline CDR1 reads MGHRA; CDR2 reads YSYEKL.

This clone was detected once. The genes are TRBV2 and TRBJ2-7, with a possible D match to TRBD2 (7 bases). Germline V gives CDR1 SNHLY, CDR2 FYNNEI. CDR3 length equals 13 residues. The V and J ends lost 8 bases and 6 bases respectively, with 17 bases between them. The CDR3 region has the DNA TGTGCCAGCGTAGGGGGAGGGTTAATCGAGCAGTACTTC. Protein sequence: CASVGGGLIEQYF.

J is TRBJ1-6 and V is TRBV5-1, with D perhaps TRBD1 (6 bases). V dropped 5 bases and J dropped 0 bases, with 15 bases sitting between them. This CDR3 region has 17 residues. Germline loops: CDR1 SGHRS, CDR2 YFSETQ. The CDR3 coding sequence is TGCGCCAGCAGGCCGGGACACCCTAGCTCCTATAATTCACCCCTCCACTTT. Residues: CASRPGHPSSYNSPLHF.

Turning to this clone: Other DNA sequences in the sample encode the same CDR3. In DNA, the CDR3 is TGTGCCTGGAGTGTAGTCGGGGGTCGAAATGAGCAGTTCTTC. Its translation: CAWSVVGGRNEQFF. The chain employs TRBV30 and TRBJ2-1; D perhaps matches TRBD2 (6 bases). Looked up from germline, CDR1 is GTSNPN and CDR2 is SVGIG (reference sequence). This CDR3 has 14 amino acids. Between the trimmed V and J ends, which lost 0 bases and 7 bases, there was a span of 13 bases.

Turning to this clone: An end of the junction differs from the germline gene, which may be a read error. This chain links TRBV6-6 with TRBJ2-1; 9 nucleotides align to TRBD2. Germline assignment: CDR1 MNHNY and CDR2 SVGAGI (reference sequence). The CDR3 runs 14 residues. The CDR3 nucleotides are TGTGCCAGCACTTACAGCGGGGGGCCCAATGAGCAGTTCTTC. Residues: CASTYSGGPNEQFF.

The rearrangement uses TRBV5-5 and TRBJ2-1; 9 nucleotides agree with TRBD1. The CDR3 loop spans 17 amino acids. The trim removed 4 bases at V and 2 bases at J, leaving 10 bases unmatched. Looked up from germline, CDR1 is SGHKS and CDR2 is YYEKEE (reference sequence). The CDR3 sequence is CASSARIGTGTYNEQFF. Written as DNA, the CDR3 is TGTGCCAGCAGCGCACGGATCGGGACAGGGACCTACAATGAGCAGTTCTTC.

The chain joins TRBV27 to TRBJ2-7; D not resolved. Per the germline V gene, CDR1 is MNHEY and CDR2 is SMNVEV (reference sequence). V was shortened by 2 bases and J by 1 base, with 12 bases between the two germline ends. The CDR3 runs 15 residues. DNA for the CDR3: TGTGCCAGCAGTTTAAGCCCTGCAATTTCCTACGAGCAGTACTTC. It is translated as CASSLSPAISYEQYF.

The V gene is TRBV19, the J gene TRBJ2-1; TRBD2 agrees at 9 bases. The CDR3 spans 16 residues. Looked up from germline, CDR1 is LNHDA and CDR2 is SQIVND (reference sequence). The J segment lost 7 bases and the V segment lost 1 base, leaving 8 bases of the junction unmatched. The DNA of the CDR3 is TGTGCCAGTAGTATAGTCGGCGGGGGGGCCGATAATGAGCAGTTCTTC. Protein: CASSIVGGGADNEQFF. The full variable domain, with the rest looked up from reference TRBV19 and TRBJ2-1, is DGGITQSPKYLFRKEGQNVTLSCEQNLNHDAMYWYRQDPGQGLRLIYYSQIVNDFQKGDIAEGYSVSREKKESFPLTVTSAQKNPTAFYLCASSIVGGGADNEQFFGPGTRLTVL.

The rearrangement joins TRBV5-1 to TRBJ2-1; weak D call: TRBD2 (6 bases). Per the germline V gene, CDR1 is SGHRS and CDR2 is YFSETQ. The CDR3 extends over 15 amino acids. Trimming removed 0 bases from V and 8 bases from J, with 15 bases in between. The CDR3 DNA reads TGCGCCAGCAGCTTGGGGTCGGGGGTAATCGATGAGCAGTTCTTC. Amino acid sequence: CASSLGSGVIDEQFF.

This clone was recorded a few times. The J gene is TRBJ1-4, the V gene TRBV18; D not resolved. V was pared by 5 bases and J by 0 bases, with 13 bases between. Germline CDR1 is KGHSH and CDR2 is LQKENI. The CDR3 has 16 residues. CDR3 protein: CASSGATGSTNEKLFF. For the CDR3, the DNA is TGTGCCAGCTCAGGCGCTACGGGGTCAACTAATGAAAAACTGTTTTTT.

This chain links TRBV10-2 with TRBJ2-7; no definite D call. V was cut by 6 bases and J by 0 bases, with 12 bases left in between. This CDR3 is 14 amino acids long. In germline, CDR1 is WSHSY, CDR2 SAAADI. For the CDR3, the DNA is TGCGCCAGCAGCTTCGGACCGCTCTCCTACGAGCAGTACTTC. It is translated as CASSFGPLSYEQYF.

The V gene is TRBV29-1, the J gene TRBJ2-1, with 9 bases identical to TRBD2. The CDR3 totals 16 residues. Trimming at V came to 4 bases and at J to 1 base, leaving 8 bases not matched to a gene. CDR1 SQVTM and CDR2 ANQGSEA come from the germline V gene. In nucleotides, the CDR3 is TGCAGCGTTGGAGCCCTAGCGGGGTTGTCCTACAATGAGCAGTTCTTC. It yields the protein CSVGALAGLSYNEQFF.

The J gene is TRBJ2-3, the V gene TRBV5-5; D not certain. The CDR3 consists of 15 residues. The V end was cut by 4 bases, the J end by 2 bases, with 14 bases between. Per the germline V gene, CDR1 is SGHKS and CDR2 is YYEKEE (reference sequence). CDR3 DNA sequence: TGTGCCAGCAGCCCGCGGACCGGCCTCACAGATACGCAGTATTTT. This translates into CASSPRTGLTDTQYF.